Listed below are T cell receptor beta chains from one sample, sequenced in a study of CD8 T cells in ankylosing spondylitis. TCRdb re-called the 5' RACE reads with MiXCR, one entry per CDR3 protein. The repertoire holds 450,000 to 550,000 distinct CDR3 sequences, with about 5% as singletons. Sequenced: blood, either unsorted or a sorted T cell fraction (not recorded which). The origin of the receptors is a male donor with ankylosing spondylitis. Both conserved end residues are part of each CDR3. A D gene is named only where the DNA matches it firmly. Size is stated for part of the rows, as once, few or many counts, or as a class when the clone is expanded.

TGCAGTGCCATGGGACAGGATCCCACAGATACGCAGTATTTT,CSAMGQDPTDTQYF,TRBD1,NA,TRBV20-1,TRBJ2-3
TGCTGCGCCCTCGGGGCTAGCGGAGCCTACAATGACCAGTTCTTC,CCALGASGAYNDQFF,TRBD2,NA,TRBV29-1,TRBJ2-1
TGCAGTGCTAGAGATCTCGTAGGGGGAAACACCATATATTTT,CSARDLVGGNTIYF,NA,many,TRBV20-1,TRBJ1-3
TGTGCCAGCAGTTTAGACATTGGGTCCAGGGATAGGATGGAGCAGTACTTC,CASSLDIGSRDRMEQYF,NA,many,TRBV12-3/TRBV12-4,TRBJ2-7
TGCAGTGCTAGAGATGATTCCCCCCCAGAGATGGGGGACACTGAAGCTTTCTTT,CSARDDSPPEMGDTEAFF,NA,NA,TRBV20-1,TRBJ1-1
TGTGCCAGCTCACCACGCGGCTTCTCCTACGAGCAGTACTTC,CASSPRGFSYEQYF,NA,once,TRBV18,TRBJ2-7
TGCGCCAGCAGCCTCCTAATCAATCAGCCCCAGCATTTT,CASSLLINQPQHF,NA,many,TRBV4-3,TRBJ1-5
TGCAGCGTGGTGACAGGGCCCTACGAGCAGTACTTC,CSVVTGPYEQYF,TRBD1,many,TRBV29-1,TRBJ2-7
TGCGCCAGCAGCCAAGCTGGAGCAAGGGGCACTGAAGCTTTCTTT,CASSQAGARGTEAFF,NA,many,TRBV4-3,TRBJ1-1
TGTGCCAGCAGCCGCCTGATGAGACAAGAGACCCAGTACTTC,CASSRLMRQETQYF,NA,many,TRBV6-2/TRBV6-3,TRBJ2-5
TGTGCCAGCTCCTCTATGACTAGCGGGTTGACAGATACGCAGTATTTT,CASSSMTSGLTDTQYF,TRBD2,NA,TRBV18,TRBJ2-3
TGTGCCAGCAGTTACCTCTTAGAGACCCAGTACTTC,CASSYLLETQYF,NA,many,TRBV6-6,TRBJ2-5